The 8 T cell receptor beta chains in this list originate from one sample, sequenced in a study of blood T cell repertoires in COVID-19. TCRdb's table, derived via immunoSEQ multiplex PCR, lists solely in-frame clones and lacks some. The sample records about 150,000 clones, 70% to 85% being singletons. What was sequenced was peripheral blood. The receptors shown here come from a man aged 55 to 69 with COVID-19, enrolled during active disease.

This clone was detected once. CDR3: CASSPTTGSQINQPQHF. The CDR3 nucleotides are TGTGCCAGCTCACCAACCACCGGTAGTCAAATCAATCAGCCCCAGCATTTT. The V and J genes are TRBV18 and TRBJ1-5; unclear D gene. CDR1 KGHSH and CDR2 LQKENI come from the germline V gene. V lost 2 bases and J lost 3, with 17 bases in between. There are 17 residues in the CDR3.

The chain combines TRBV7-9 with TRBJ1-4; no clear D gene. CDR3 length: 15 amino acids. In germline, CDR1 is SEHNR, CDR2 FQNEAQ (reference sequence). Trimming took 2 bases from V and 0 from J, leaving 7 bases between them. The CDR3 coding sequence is TGTGCCAGCAGCTTACTTGGAGCAACTAATGAAAAACTGTTTTTT. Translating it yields CASSLLGATNEKLFF.

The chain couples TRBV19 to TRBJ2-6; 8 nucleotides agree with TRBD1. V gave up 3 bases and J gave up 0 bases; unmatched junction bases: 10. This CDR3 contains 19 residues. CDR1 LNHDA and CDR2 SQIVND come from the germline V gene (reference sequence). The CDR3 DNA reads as TGTGCCAGTAGTATGCCAACAGGGGGAACTCTCTCTGGGGCCAACGTCCTGACTTTC. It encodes CASSMPTGGTLSGANVLTF. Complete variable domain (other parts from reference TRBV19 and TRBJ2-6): DGGITQSPKYLFRKEGQNVTLSCEQNLNHDAMYWYRQDPGQGLRLIYYSQIVNDFQKGDIAEGYSVSREKKESFPLTVTSAQKNPTAFYLCASSMPTGGTLSGANVLTFGAGSRLTVL.

The CDR3 nucleotides are TGTGCCAGCAGCCAAGTACGGGGGGGCTTTGGCTACACCTTC. The encoded protein is CASSQVRGGFGYTF. This rearrangement joins TRBV3-1 (or the pseudogene TRBV3-2) to TRBJ1-2, with D possibly being TRBD1 (6 bases). Germline values: CDR1 LGHDT, CDR2 YNNKEL (reference sequence). V lost 1 base and J 7 bases, leaving 13 bases between the germline ends. The CDR3 is 14 residues long.

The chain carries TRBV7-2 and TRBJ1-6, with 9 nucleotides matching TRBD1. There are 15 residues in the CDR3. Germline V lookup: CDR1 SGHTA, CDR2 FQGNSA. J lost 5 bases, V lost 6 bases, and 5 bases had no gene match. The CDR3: CASSQRQGDNSPLHF. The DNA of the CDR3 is TGTGCCAGCAGTCAACGACAGGGGGATAATTCACCCCTCCACTTT.

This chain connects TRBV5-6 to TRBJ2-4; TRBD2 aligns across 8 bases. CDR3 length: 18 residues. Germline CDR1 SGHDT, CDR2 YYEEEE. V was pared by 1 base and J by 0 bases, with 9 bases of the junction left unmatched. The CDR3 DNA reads TGTGCCAGCAGCTTGACCCTACTAGCGGACCAAGCCAAAAACATTCAGTACTTC. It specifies CASSLTLLADQAKNIQYF.

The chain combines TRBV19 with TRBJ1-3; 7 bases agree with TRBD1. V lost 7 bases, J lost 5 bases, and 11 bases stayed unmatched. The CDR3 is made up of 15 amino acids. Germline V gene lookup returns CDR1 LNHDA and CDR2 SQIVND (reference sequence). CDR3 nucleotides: TGTGCCAGTATTCGGTCGGGACAGCGTCGAAACACCATATATTTT. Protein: CASIRSGQRRNTIYF.

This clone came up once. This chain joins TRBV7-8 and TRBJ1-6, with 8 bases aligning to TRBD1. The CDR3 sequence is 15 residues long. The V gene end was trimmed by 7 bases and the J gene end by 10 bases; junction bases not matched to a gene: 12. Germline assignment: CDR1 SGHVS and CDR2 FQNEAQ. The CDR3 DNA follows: TGTGCCAGCAACCGGGGAGGACAGGGAGGATCACCCCTCCACTTT. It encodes CASNRGGQGGSPLHF.